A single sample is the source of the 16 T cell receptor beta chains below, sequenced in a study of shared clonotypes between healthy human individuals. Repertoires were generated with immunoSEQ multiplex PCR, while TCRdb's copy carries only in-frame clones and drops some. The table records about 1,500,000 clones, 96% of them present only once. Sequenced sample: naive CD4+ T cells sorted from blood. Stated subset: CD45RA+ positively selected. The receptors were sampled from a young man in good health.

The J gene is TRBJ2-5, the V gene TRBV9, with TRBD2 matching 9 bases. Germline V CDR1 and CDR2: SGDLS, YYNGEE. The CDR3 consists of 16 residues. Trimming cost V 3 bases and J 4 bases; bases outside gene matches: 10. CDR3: CASSAGREGRRETQYF. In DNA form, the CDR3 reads TGTGCCAGCAGCGCAGGGCGGGAGGGCAGGAGAGAGACCCAGTACTTC.

CDR3 in amino acids: CASRGIGLRDRAYEQYF. The CDR3 coding sequence is TGTGCCAGTAGGGGAATAGGACTTCGGGACAGGGCCTACGAGCAGTACTTC. The chain couples TRBV19 to TRBJ2-7, with TRBD1 matching 9 bases. V was pared by 6 bases and J by 2 bases, with 14 bases of the junction left unmatched. From germline, CDR1 is LNHDA and CDR2 SQIVND (reference sequence). The CDR3 covers 17 residues.

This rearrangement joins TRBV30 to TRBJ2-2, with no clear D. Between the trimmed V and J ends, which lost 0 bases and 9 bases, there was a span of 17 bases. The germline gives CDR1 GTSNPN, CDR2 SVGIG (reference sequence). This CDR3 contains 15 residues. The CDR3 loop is CAWSVLVGSFRELFF. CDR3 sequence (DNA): TGTGCCTGGAGTGTTCTAGTAGGCTCGTTCAGGGAGCTGTTTTTT. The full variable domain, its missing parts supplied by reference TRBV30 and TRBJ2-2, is SQTIHQWPATLVQPVGSPLSLECTVEGTSNPNLYWYRQAAGRGLQLLFYSVGIGQISSEVPQNLSASRPQDRQFILSSKKLLLSDSGFYLCAWSVLVGSFRELFFGEGSRLTVL.

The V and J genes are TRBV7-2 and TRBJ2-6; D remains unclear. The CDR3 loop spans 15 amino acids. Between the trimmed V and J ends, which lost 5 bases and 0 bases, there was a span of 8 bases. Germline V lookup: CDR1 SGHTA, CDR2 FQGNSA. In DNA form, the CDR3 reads TGTGCCAGCAGCCGACCCTTCTCTGGGGCCAACGTCCTGACTTTC. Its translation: CASSRPFSGANVLTF.

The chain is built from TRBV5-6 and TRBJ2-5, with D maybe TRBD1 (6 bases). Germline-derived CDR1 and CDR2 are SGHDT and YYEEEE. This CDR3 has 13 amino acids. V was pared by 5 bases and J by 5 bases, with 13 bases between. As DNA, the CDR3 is TGTGCCAGCAGACTTGGACAGTGGGAGACCCAGTACTTC. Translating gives CASRLGQWETQYF.

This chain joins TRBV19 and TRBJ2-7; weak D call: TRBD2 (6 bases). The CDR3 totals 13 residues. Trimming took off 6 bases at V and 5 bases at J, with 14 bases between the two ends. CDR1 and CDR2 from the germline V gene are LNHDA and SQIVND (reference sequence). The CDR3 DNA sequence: TGTGCCAGTAGGGAGGGAGGCTTCGACGAGCAGTACTTC. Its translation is CASREGGFDEQYF. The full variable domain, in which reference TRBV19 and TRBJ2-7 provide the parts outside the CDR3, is DGGITQSPKYLFRKEGQNVTLSCEQNLNHDAMYWYRQDPGQGLRLIYYSQIVNDFQKGDIAEGYSVSREKKESFPLTVTSAQKNPTAFYLCASREGGFDEQYFGPGTRLTVT.

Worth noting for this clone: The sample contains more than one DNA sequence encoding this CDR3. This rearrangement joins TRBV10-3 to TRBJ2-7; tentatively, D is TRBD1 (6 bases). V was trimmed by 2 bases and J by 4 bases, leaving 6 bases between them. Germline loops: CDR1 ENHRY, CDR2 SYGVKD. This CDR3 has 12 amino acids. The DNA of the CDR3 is TGTGCCATCAGTGAGACAGGGTACGAGCAGTACTTC. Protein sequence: CAISETGYEQYF.

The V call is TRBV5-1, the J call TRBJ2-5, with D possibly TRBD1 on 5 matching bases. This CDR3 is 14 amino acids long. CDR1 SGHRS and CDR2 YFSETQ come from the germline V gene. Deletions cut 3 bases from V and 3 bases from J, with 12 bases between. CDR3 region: CASSWQGAEETQYF. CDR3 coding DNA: TGCGCCAGCAGCTGGCAGGGCGCAGAAGAGACCCAGTACTTC.

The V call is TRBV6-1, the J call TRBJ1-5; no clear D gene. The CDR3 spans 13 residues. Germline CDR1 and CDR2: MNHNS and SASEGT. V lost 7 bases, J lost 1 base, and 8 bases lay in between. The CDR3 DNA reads TGTGCCAGCATTAAGGGAAGCAATCAGCCCCAGCATTTT. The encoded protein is CASIKGSNQPQHF.

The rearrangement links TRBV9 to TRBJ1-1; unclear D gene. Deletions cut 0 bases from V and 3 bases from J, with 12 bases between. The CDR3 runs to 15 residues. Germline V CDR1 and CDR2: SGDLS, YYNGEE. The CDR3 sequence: CASSVGGRTYTEAFF. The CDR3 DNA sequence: TGTGCCAGCAGCGTAGGTGGCAGGACCTACACTGAAGCTTTCTTT. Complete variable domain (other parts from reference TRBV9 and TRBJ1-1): DSGVTQTPKHLITATGQRVTLRCSPRSGDLSVYWYQQSLDQGLQFLIQYYNGEERAKGNILERFSAQQFPDLHSELNLSSLELGDSALYFCASSVGGRTYTEAFFGQGTRLTVV.

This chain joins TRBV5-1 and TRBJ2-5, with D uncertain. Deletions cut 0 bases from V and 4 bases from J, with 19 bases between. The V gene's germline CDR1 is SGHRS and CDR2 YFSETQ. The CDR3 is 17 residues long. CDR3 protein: CASSLERRSSWGETQYF. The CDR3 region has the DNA TGCGCCAGCAGCTTGGAACGGCGATCAAGTTGGGGAGAGACCCAGTACTTC.

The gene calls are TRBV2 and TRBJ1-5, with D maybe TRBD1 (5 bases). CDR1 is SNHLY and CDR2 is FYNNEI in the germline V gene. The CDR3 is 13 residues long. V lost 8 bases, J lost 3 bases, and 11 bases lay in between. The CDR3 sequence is CASVRQPNQPQHF. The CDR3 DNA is TGTGCCAGCGTGAGACAGCCCAATCAGCCCCAGCATTTT.

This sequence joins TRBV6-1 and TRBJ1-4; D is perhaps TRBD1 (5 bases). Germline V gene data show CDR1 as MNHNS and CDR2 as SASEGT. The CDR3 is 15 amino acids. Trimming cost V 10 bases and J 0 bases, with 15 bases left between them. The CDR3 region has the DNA TGTGCCACCCGAGGGGCAGGAGCAACTAATGAAAAACTGTTTTTT. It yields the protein CATRGAGATNEKLFF.

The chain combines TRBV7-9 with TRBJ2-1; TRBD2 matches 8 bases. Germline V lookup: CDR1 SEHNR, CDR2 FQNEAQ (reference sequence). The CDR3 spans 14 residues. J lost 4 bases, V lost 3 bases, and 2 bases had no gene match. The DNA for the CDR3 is TGTGCCAGCAGCTTTGCGGGGGGATACAATGAGCAGTTCTTC. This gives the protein CASSFAGGYNEQFF.

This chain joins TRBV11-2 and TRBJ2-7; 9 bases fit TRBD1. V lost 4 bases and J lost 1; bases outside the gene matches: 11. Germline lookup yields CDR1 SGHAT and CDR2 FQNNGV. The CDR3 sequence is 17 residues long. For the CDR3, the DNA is TGTGCCAGCAGCTCATTAAGGACAGGGGACCGTTCCTACGAGCAGTACTTC. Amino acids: CASSSLRTGDRSYEQYF.

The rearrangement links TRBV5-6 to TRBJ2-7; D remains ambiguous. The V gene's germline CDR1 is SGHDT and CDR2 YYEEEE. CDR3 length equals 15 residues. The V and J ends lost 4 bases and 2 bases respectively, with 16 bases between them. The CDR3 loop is CASSPRPESPYEQYF. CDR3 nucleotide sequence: TGTGCCAGCAGCCCAAGACCTGAGAGCCCCTACGAGCAGTACTTC.